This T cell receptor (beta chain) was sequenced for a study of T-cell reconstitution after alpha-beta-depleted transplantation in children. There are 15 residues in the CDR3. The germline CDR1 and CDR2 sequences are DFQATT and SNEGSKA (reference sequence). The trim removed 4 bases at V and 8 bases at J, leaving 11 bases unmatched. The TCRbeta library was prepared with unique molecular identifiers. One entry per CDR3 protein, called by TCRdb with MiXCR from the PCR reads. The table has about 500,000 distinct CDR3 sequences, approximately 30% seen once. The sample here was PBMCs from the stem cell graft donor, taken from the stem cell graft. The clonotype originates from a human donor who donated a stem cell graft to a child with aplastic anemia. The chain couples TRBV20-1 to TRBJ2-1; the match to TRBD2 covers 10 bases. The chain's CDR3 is CSAKRSGRATDEQFF. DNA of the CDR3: TGCAGTGCTAAACGCAGCGGGAGGGCCACAGATGAGCAGTTCTTC.